The 28 T cell receptor beta chains in this list originate from one sample, sequenced in a study of OX40 agonist ivuxolimab in advanced cancers. The library relied on the immunoSEQ multiplex PCR assay. Drawn from immuneACCESS, this table holds only the in-frame rearrangements with V and J called that TCRdb kept. Clones are partly lost; checked studies trace under half to an unresolved V gene and leave the rest unexplained. This sample holds 70,000 to 95,000 clones; 86% were observed only once. Of the sample, under 2.5% falls within the top ten clones. This specimen consisted of CD4+ or CD8+ T cells sorted from blood, obtained in a trial of the OX40 agonist ivuxolimab. These receptors were obtained from an adult with an advanced solid tumor such as melanoma, head and neck, liver or kidney cancer.

V is TRBV28 and J is TRBJ1-5, with a possible D match to TRBD1 (5 bases). CDR1 and CDR2 (germline): MDHEN, SYDVKM. The CDR3 has 14 residues. The germline V and J ends were trimmed by 6 bases and 4 bases, with 13 bases remaining between them. The CDR3 sequence: CASRSGWGNQPQHF. CDR3 DNA: TGTGCCAGCAGATCTGGGTGGGGGAATCAGCCCCAGCATTTT.

Here the CDR3 DNA reads TGTGCCAGCAGTTACTCGAGGGGGGCCTCTGAAGCTTTCTTT. Encoded protein: CASSYSRGASEAFF. V usage is TRBV6-5 and J usage is TRBJ1-1, with D possibly matching TRBD1 (6 bases). The CDR3 is made up of 14 amino acids. The ends were cut back, 0 bases at V and 6 bases at J, with 11 bases in the middle. Germline lookup yields CDR1 MNHEY and CDR2 SVGAGI.

The genes are TRBV6-5 and TRBJ1-1; D is unclear. Germline V gene sequence: CDR1 MNHEY, CDR2 SVGAGI. This CDR3 comprises 15 residues. Trimming cost V 6 bases and J 4 bases, with 18 bases left between them. The CDR3 DNA reads as TGTGCCAGCAGACTCGGACCCCACCGGGGCACTGAAGCTTTCTTT. As protein: CASRLGPHRGTEAFF.

The rearrangement links TRBV5-4 to TRBJ2-5, with 10 bases fitting TRBD1. The J segment lost 3 bases and the V segment lost 4 bases, leaving 12 bases of the junction unmatched. This CDR3 comprises 17 residues. CDR1 is SGHNT, CDR2 YYREEE, per germline (reference sequence). For the CDR3, the DNA is TGTGCCAGCAGCCGGGGGGGCGGGACAGGGGTGAAAGAGACCCAGTACTTC. This translates into CASSRGGGTGVKETQYF.

CDR3 residues: CASSDQGIAMETQYF. The CDR3, as DNA: TGTGCCAGCAGTGATCAGGGGATAGCAATGGAGACCCAGTACTTC. V and J are TRBV2 and TRBJ2-5; tentative D call: TRBD1 (6 bases). The CDR3 has 15 residues. V was cut by 3 bases and J by 5 bases, with 16 bases left in between. CDR1 and CDR2 from the germline V gene are SNHLY and FYNNEI.

The rearrangement joins TRBV5-1 to TRBJ2-7, with no clear D. CDR1 is SGHRS, CDR2 YFSETQ, per germline. This CDR3 comprises 13 residues. Trimming removed 4 bases at V and 2 bases at J, with 10 bases between. As DNA, the CDR3 is TGCGCCAGCAGCCCGACTGCAGCCTACGAGCAGTACTTC. Translated, it gives CASSPTAAYEQYF.

In this sample, this clone turned up once. The V call is TRBV5-6, the J call TRBJ2-1; TRBD1 aligns across 8 bases. V lost 1 base to trimming and J lost 7 bases; unmatched junction nucleotides: 10. This CDR3 is built from 16 residues. Germline V lookup: CDR1 SGHDT, CDR2 YYEEEE. The CDR3, as DNA: TGTGCCAGCAGCTTGATCGGACAGGGTTCGTGGAATGAGCAGTTCTTC. Translated, it gives CASSLIGQGSWNEQFF.

V and J are TRBV7-3 and TRBJ1-6, with D possibly TRBD1 on 6 matching bases. This CDR3 is 16 amino acids long. Germline CDR1 is SGHTA and CDR2 is FQGTGA. Between the trimmed V and J ends, which lost 3 bases and 7 bases, there was a span of 16 bases. The chain's CDR3 is CASSLQGPTQNSPLHF. CDR3 nucleotide sequence: TGTGCCAGCAGCTTGCAGGGGCCCACACAAAATTCACCCCTCCACTTT.

The chain couples TRBV7-2 to TRBJ2-1; unclear D gene. Trimming left V 6 bases short and J 5 bases short, with 17 bases between. The germline V gene encodes CDR1 SGHTA and CDR2 FQGNSA. The CDR3 covers 15 residues. Here the CDR3 DNA reads TGTGCCAGCAGGAACCGGAGAGAAGGGCACAATGAGCAGTTCTTC. Protein: CASRNRREGHNEQFF.

The chain recombines TRBV6-5 with TRBJ1-5; 9 nucleotides line up with TRBD1. The germline CDR1 and CDR2 sequences are MNHEY and SVGAGI. This CDR3 contains 15 residues. Losses at the gene ends were 6 bases for V and 6 bases for J; bases not matched to a gene: 9. CDR3 amino acids: CASSPGGTGLQPQHF. CDR3 bases: TGTGCCAGCAGCCCCGGGGGGACAGGGCTTCAGCCCCAGCATTTT.

V gene TRBV19 combines with J gene TRBJ1-5, with a weak D call TRBD1 (6 bases). The CDR3 is 17 residues long. CDR1 is LNHDA and CDR2 is SQIVND in the germline V gene (reference sequence). Trimming stripped 2 bases from V and 0 bases from J, with 14 bases between. The DNA of the CDR3 is TGTGCCAGTAGTATAAGGCGCGGACAGTATAGCAATCAGCCCCAGCATTTT. Its protein product is CASSIRRGQYSNQPQHF.

The CDR3 is CASGRGSYEQYF. DNA for the CDR3: TGTGCCAGCGGAAGGGGATCATACGAGCAGTACTTC. The V gene is TRBV6-5, the J gene TRBJ2-7, with D perhaps matching TRBD1 (5 bases). CDR1 and CDR2 (germline): MNHEY, SVGAGI. Trimming cost V 8 bases and J 4 bases, with 12 bases left between them. The CDR3 loop spans 12 amino acids.

The V and J genes are TRBV10-1 and TRBJ2-4; 14 positions agree with TRBD2. The CDR3 runs to 15 residues. The V segment lost 8 bases and the J segment 6 bases; nucleotides outside the gene matches: 6. From germline, CDR1 is WNHNN and CDR2 SYGVQD (reference sequence). CDR3 region: CASSKTSGGVNIQYF. For the CDR3, the DNA is TGCGCCAGCTCAAAGACTAGCGGGGGGGTAAACATTCAGTACTTC.

V gene TRBV2 combines with J gene TRBJ1-5, with D possibly being TRBD1 (5 bases). The CDR3 runs to 14 residues. CDR1 and CDR2 (germline): SNHLY, FYNNEI. Deletions cut 3 bases from V and 3 bases from J, with 9 bases between. The CDR3 spells CASSEDTNNQPQHF. In DNA, the CDR3 is TGTGCCAGCAGTGAGGACACAAACAATCAGCCCCAGCATTTT.

The chain joins TRBV19 to TRBJ2-2; the match to TRBD1 covers 8 bases. The J segment lost 0 bases and the V segment lost 4 bases, leaving 4 bases of the junction unmatched. The germline CDR1 and CDR2 sequences are LNHDA and SQIVND (reference sequence). CDR3 length: 16 residues. The CDR3: CASSSRGQANTGELFF. DNA of the CDR3: TGTGCCAGTAGTAGTCGGGGACAGGCGAACACCGGGGAGCTGTTTTTT.

The chain links TRBV15 to TRBJ2-3; D remains ambiguous. The CDR3 spans 16 residues. CDR1 and CDR2 from the germline V gene are LNHNV and YYDKDF (reference sequence). The germline V and J ends were trimmed by 1 base and 5 bases, with 16 bases remaining between them. CDR3 DNA sequence: TGTGCCACCAGCAGAGGTGCGTTTCGGTCAGTAGATACGCAGTATTTT. This gives the protein CATSRGAFRSVDTQYF.

This clone was seen a few times. The chain uses TRBV6-1 and TRBJ1-1; weak D call: TRBD1 (5 bases). CDR3 length equals 14 residues. From germline, CDR1 is MNHNS and CDR2 SASEGT. V was clipped by 5 bases and J by 1 base, with 11 bases between them. CDR3 sequence reads: CASSSGSENTEAFF. The CDR3 region has the DNA TGTGCCAGCAGTTCAGGGTCCGAGAACACTGAAGCTTTCTTT.

The CDR3 loop is CASSFRAGLSTGELFF. CDR3 DNA: TGTGCCAGCAGTTTCCGAGCGGGGCTCTCCACCGGGGAGCTGTTTTTT. This chain joins TRBV28 and TRBJ2-2; 7 nucleotides match TRBD2. The trim removed 3 bases at V and 4 bases at J, leaving 8 bases unmatched. The V gene's germline CDR1 is MDHEN and CDR2 SYDVKM. The length of the CDR3 is 16 residues. Complete variable domain (other parts from reference TRBV28 and TRBJ2-2): DVKVTQSSRYLVKRTGEKVFLECVQDMDHENMFWYRQDPGLGLRLIYFSYDVKMKEKGDIPEGYSVSREKKERFSLILESASTNQTSMYLCASSFRAGLSTGELFFGEGSRLTVL.

The chain is built from TRBV7-8 and TRBJ1-5, with TRBD1 identical over 9 bases. The CDR3 covers 14 residues. The J segment lost 8 bases and the V segment lost 3 bases, leaving 5 bases of the junction unmatched. Germline CDR1 is SGHVS and CDR2 is FQNEAQ. The CDR3, as DNA: TGTGCCAGCAGCTTGGGACAGGGTCGGGAGCCCCAGCATTTT. Translation: CASSLGQGREPQHF.

The chain recombines TRBV6-5 with TRBJ2-7; no firm D call. The CDR3 contains 12 residues. CDR1 is MNHEY, CDR2 SVGAGI, per germline. The V and J ends lost 6 bases and 7 bases respectively, with 13 bases between them. The CDR3 here is CASRGSLGEQYF. The CDR3 coding sequence is TGTGCCAGCAGAGGATCGTTGGGGGAGCAGTACTTC.

The chain combines TRBV11-2 with TRBJ1-2; TRBD1 matches at 7 bases. The germline CDR1 and CDR2 sequences are SGHAT and FQNNGV. This CDR3 has 15 amino acids. With 2 bases clipped from V and 4 bases from J, the junction kept 7 bases outside the gene matches. The CDR3 protein is CASSLYPQGSYGYTF. CDR3 bases: TGTGCCAGCAGCTTATACCCACAGGGGAGCTATGGCTACACCTTC.

The V and J genes are TRBV4-1 and TRBJ1-1; 11 positions agree with TRBD1. Germline V gene sequence: CDR1 MGHRA, CDR2 YSYEKL. This CDR3 has 14 amino acids. With 4 bases clipped from V and 8 bases from J, the junction kept 6 bases outside the gene matches. The chain's CDR3 is CASSPRTGGREAFF. For the CDR3, the DNA is TGCGCCAGCAGCCCTAGGACAGGGGGCAGAGAAGCTTTCTTT.

The chain employs TRBV10-1 and TRBJ2-5, with D possibly being TRBD2 (6 bases). Trimming took off 11 bases at V and 3 bases at J, with 13 bases between the two ends. Germline lookup yields CDR1 WNHNN and CDR2 SYGVQD (reference sequence). The CDR3 sequence is 12 residues long. The CDR3 loop reads CASKGGEETQYF. CDR3 sequence (DNA): TGCGCCTCGAAGGGCGGGGAAGAGACCCAGTACTTC.

The chain links TRBV10-1 to TRBJ2-3; D perhaps matches TRBD2 (5 bases). The V end was cut by 9 bases, the J end by 3 bases, with 16 bases between. The CDR3 consists of 14 residues. Germline CDR1 reads WNHNN; CDR2 reads SYGVQD (reference sequence). As DNA, the CDR3 is TGCGCCAGGAAGTCGAGGGAAGGGACAGATACGCAGTATTTT. Encoded protein: CARKSREGTDTQYF.

The V call is TRBV27, the J call TRBJ2-7; D gene unclear. The CDR3 contains 16 residues. In germline, CDR1 is MNHEY, CDR2 SMNVEV (reference sequence). Between the trimmed V and J ends, which lost 10 bases and 0 bases, there was a span of 22 bases. The CDR3 reads CATPEGIAGFSYEQYF. DNA for the CDR3: TGTGCCACCCCCGAAGGGATCGCAGGCTTCTCCTACGAGCAGTACTTC.

The rearrangement joins TRBV7-9 to TRBJ2-1; D might be TRBD2 (6 bases). Germline CDR1 and CDR2: SEHNR and FQNEAQ (reference sequence). The CDR3 spans 12 residues. Trimming took off 5 bases at V and 16 bases at J, with 18 bases between the two ends. In DNA form, the CDR3 reads TGTGCCAGCAGCACATCCGGGACTCAAAAATTCTTC. Protein: CASSTSGTQKFF.

In its sample, this clone was seen a few times. J is TRBJ2-7 and V is TRBV18, with TRBD2 identical over 8 bases. V lost 11 bases and J lost 4; bases outside the gene matches: 7. This CDR3 is built from 12 residues. Germline values: CDR1 KGHSH, CDR2 LQKENI. The CDR3 region has the DNA TGTGCCTCCGGGACTAGTACTTACGAGCAGTACTTC. Its protein is CASGTSTYEQYF. Full variable domain (remainder filled in from reference TRBV18 and TRBJ2-7): NAGVMQNPRHLVRRRGQEARLRCSPMKGHSHVYWYRQLPEEGLKFMVYLQKENIIDESGMPKERFSAEFPKEGPSILRIQQVVRGDSAAYFCASGTSTYEQYFGPGTRLTVT.

The V and J genes are TRBV19 and TRBJ2-7; the D gene is possibly TRBD1 (5 bases). The V end lost 1 base, the J end lost 0 bases, and 13 bases lay between the germline ends. The germline gives CDR1 LNHDA, CDR2 SQIVND (reference sequence). The CDR3 covers 16 residues. The DNA of the CDR3 is TGTGCCAGTAGTATAGGTGCAGGACATGGCTCCTACGAGCAGTACTTC. Protein: CASSIGAGHGSYEQYF.